This T cell receptor beta chain was profiled in a study of PD-1 blockade in classical Hodgkin lymphoma. Overall study results and limits: Prior to therapy, complete responders displayed diversity much like that of newly diagnosed patients.

Every one of the patients relapsed after autologous stem cell transplantation (brentuximab vedotin exposure was variable). Produced via immunoSEQ multiplex PCR; TCRdb's table is partial and in-frame only. This sample yields over 25,000 clones, of which about 71% are seen a single time; over 2.5% belongs to the top ten. Regarding this clone: As yet, its antigen is unknown.

Source: peripheral blood mononuclear cells (PBMCs), taken before the second cycle of nivolumab. This clonotype originated in a human donor with classical Hodgkin lymphoma.

Here the CDR3 reads CASSLDPGGGQGYNEQFF. CDR3 DNA sequence: TGTGCCAGCAGCTTGGACCCCGGGGGGGGACAAGGCTACAATGAGCAGTTCTTC. The chain is built from TRBV5-5 and TRBJ2-1, with 8 bases matching TRBD2. The CDR3 has 18 residues. Per the germline V gene, CDR1 is SGHKS and CDR2 is YYEKEE (reference sequence). V lost 0 bases, J lost 3 bases, and 11 bases stayed unmatched.